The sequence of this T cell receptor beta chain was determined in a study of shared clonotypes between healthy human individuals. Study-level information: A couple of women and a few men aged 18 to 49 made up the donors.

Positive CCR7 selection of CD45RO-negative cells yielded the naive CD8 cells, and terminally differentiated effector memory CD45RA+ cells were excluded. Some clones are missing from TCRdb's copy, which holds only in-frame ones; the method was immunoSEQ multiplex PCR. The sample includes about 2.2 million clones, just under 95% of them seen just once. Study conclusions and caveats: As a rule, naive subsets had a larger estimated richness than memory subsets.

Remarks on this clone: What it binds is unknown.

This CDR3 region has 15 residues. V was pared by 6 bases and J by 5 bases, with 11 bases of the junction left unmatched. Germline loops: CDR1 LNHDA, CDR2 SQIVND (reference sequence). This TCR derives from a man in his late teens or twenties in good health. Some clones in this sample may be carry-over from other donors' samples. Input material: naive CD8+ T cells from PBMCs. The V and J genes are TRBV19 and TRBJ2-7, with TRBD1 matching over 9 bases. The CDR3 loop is CASRLRDRVNDEQYF. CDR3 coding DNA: TGTGCCAGTAGACTCCGGGACAGGGTAAATGACGAGCAGTACTTC.